Below are 6 T cell receptor beta chains sequenced from a single sample in a study of shared clonotypes between healthy human individuals. The data were produced by immunoSEQ multiplex PCR, yet TCRdb's version contains in-frame clones alone and is incomplete. The sample yields 2 million to 3 million clones, approximately 94% seen once. Material: naive CD4+ T cells from PBMCs. Subset here: CD45RA+ positively selected. Receptor source: a man aged 18 to 30 in good health. Some clones in this sample may be carry-over from other donors' samples.

With regard to this clone: One end of the junction fails to match germline, which may point to a read error. This sequence joins TRBV7-9 and TRBJ1-1; the D gene is possibly TRBD1 (5 bases). This CDR3 contains 14 residues. CDR1 and CDR2 (germline): SEHNR, FQNEAQ (reference sequence). CDR3 loop: CASSIGRGNAEAFF. CDR3 bases: TGTGCCAGCAGCATCGGACGGGGGAACGCTGAAGCTTTCTTT.

This chain joins TRBV7-3 and TRBJ2-1, with 11 bases aligning to TRBD2. Germline V gives CDR1 SGHTA, CDR2 FQGTGA. The CDR3 runs 15 residues. J was trimmed by 8 bases and V by 6 bases; bases with no gene match: 9. The CDR3 here is CASSYIAGGPHEQFF. As DNA, the CDR3 is TGTGCCAGCAGTTACATAGCGGGAGGGCCCCATGAGCAGTTCTTC.

Points on this clone: Within the sample, other DNA sequences also encode this same CDR3. The chain recombines TRBV11-2 with TRBJ2-1, with TRBD1 matching over 8 bases. The CDR3 is 13 amino acids. After removal of 1 base from V and 7 bases from J, the junction contained 0 bases not matched to a gene. Germline values: CDR1 SGHAT, CDR2 FQNNGV. CDR3 sequence: CASSLGQGNEQFF. CDR3 in DNA: TGTGCCAGCAGCTTAGGACAGGGGAATGAGCAGTTCTTC.

The DNA for the CDR3 is TGTGCCAGCATCCCTCTCCCCTCGGGGGCAGTAGGTGGCTACACCTTC. Its translation is CASIPLPSGAVGGYTF. The V call is TRBV28, the J call TRBJ1-2; D might be TRBD1 (6 bases). The germline CDR1 and CDR2 sequences are MDHEN and SYDVKM. The CDR3 totals 16 residues. Trimming took off 7 bases at V and 7 bases at J, with 25 bases between the two ends.

The CDR3 sequence: CASSIVLGSSYEQYF. The CDR3 bases are TGTGCCAGTAGTATAGTATTGGGTTCGTCCTACGAGCAGTACTTC. The chain combines TRBV19 with TRBJ2-7; D remains ambiguous. V lost 1 base and J 1 base, leaving 11 bases between the germline ends. The CDR3 consists of 15 residues. Germline values: CDR1 LNHDA, CDR2 SQIVND (reference sequence).

V usage is TRBV9 and J usage is TRBJ2-7; TRBD2 matches at 8 bases. The CDR3 is 15 residues long. V lost 3 bases, J lost 6 bases, and 11 bases stayed unmatched. In germline, CDR1 is SGDLS, CDR2 YYNGEE. The CDR3 here is CASSGGAGGRREQYF. CDR3 nucleotides: TGTGCCAGCAGCGGCGGGGCGGGAGGAAGGCGCGAGCAGTACTTC.